This TCR beta chain was sequenced during a study of blood T cell repertoires in COVID-19. Overall study context: Acute and convalescent COVID-19 samples came from the United States, Italy and Spain. T cells, B-cell-depleted T cells, or PBMCs provided the cDNA or gDNA that served as material.

As originally analysed: Estimation of nucleated cell counts was performed using reference gene primer amplification. Sequenced by immunoSEQ multiplex PCR; TCRdb stores in-frame clones only, minus some. V and J calls plus clone size are reproduced from that table; the DNA served to infer D and trimming. This table holds around 150,000 clones, about 91% found once. The CDR3 has 13 amino acids. Trimming cost V 3 bases and J 10 bases, with 10 bases left between them. From germline, CDR1 is KGHSH and CDR2 LQKENI. This TCR derives from a woman aged 55-70 years who had recovered from COVID-19. Material for sequencing was peripheral blood. The chain recombines TRBV18 with TRBJ1-6; D gene ambiguous. DNA of the CDR3: TGTGCCAGCTCACCGTCAGTAAACTCACCCCTCCACTTT. Protein product: CASSPSVNSPLHF.